The next 3 T cell receptor beta chains were all read from a single sample in a study of T cells after posttransplantation cyclophosphamide (dated by TCRdb to the mid-2010s). The library relied on the immunoSEQ multiplex PCR assay. Here the immuneACCESS table is served through TCRdb, limited to in-frame sequences with V and J called. Missing clones are a known gap in these copies; in checked studies unresolved V genes cover under half, and the rest lacks a known reason. For this sample the table gives approximately 9,700 clones, of which nearly 98% were detected only once. In total, the top ten clones hold less than 0.3% of the sample. Naive T cells were defined as viable CD3+CD4+ or CD3+CD8+ cells that were CCR7+CD45RA+CD45RO-CD95-CD27+CD28+. The sequenced sample consisted of naive CD4+ T cells sorted from PBMCs. Receptors originate from an older woman in good health, CMV-negative, and a related stem cell transplant donor.

The rearrangement uses TRBV19 and TRBJ2-2; 8 nucleotides align to TRBD2. The CDR3 runs 16 residues. Germline V gene sequence: CDR1 LNHDA, CDR2 SQIVND (reference sequence). The J segment lost 5 bases and the V segment lost 3 bases, leaving 8 bases of the junction unmatched. CDR3 sequence (DNA): TGTGCCAGTAGTATGGTACTAGCGGTCGGGACCGGGGAGCTGTTTTTT. It codes for CASSMVLAVGTGELFF.

Points on this clone: One junction end does not reproduce the germline sequence, and a read error may be involved. This CDR3 is also generated by other DNA sequences in the sample. The chain is built from TRBV7-6 and TRBJ1-6; D perhaps matches TRBD1 (6 bases). The CDR3 runs 16 residues. Germline lookup yields CDR1 SGHVS and CDR2 FNYEAQ. The CDR3 sequence is CASSTERGQYNSPLHF. CDR3 DNA sequence: TGTGCCAGCAGCACCGAAAGGGGACAATATAATTCCCCCCTCCACTTT.

Concerning this clone: Other nucleotide sequences in the sample specify the same CDR3. The CDR3 sequence is CASSFQNGRGNSPLHF. The CDR3 bases are TGTGCCAGCAGCTTTCAAAACGGCAGGGGGAACTCCCCCCTCCACTTT. The chain uses TRBV5-4 and TRBJ1-6; TRBD1 matches 7 bases. Trimming removed 2 bases from V and 13 bases from J; junction bases left unmatched: 15. The length of the CDR3 is 16 residues. Germline assignment: CDR1 SGHNT and CDR2 YYREEE (reference sequence).